This is a list of T cell receptor beta chains from one sample in a study of T cell responses to AZD1222 COVID-19 vaccine. Some clones are missing from TCRdb's copy, which holds only in-frame ones; the method was immunoSEQ multiplex PCR. The sample includes some 110,000 clones, roughly 82% of them seen just once. Sequenced here: peripheral blood, sampled on day 0 of AZD1222 vaccination. The receptors originated from an adult in good health. Each CDR3 is given with its conserved first and last residue. The D gene is left open where the match is weak. Clone size is not always given. Where it is, it says once, few, many or a class for expanded clones.

D gene	V gene	J gene	clone size	CDR3 protein	CDR3 DNA
NA	TRBV7-8	TRBJ1-4	few	CASSPQGEKLFF	TGTGCCAGCAGCCCGCAGGGTGAAAAACTGTTTTTT
NA	TRBV19	TRBJ1-2	once	CASSMISNPRNYGYTF	TGTGCCAGTAGTATGATTTCGAACCCCAGGAACTATGGCTACACCTTC
NA	TRBV19	TRBJ1-3	NA	CASSISSGNTIYF	TGTGCCAGTAGTATATCGTCTGGAAACACCATATATTTT
NA	TRBV5-4	TRBJ2-3	NA	CASSVSTDTQYF	TGTGCCAGCAGCGTCAGCACAGATACGCAGTATTTT
TRBD1	TRBV4-2	TRBJ2-3	once	CASSQDLLTGRDTQYF	TGTGCCAGCAGCCAAGATCTCCTGACAGGGCGGGATACGCAGTATTTT
NA	TRBV12-3/TRBV12-4	TRBJ2-7	NA	CASSPGHAYEQYF	TGTGCCAGCAGCCCGGGACACGCCTACGAGCAGTACTTC
TRBD2	TRBV5-1	TRBJ2-3	NA	CASSPWASGGSTDTQYF	TGCGCCAGCAGCCCCTGGGCTAGCGGGGGGAGCACAGATACGCAGTATTTT
NA	TRBV29-1	TRBJ1-5	NA	CSAGTPQPQHF	TGCAGCGCCGGGACACCTCAGCCCCAGCATTTT
NA	TRBV4-3	TRBJ2-3	NA	CASSLGTAGVSDTQYF	TGCGCCAGCAGCCTAGGGACAGCGGGAGTCTCAGATACGCAGTATTTT
NA	TRBV4-2	TRBJ2-2	NA	CASSQVGGDGFPGELFF	TGTGCCAGCAGCCAAGTCGGGGGCGACGGCTTCCCCGGGGAGCTGTTTTTT
NA	TRBV5-1	TRBJ1-2	once	CASQRDTNYGYTF	TGCGCCAGCCAACGCGATACTAACTATGGCTACACCTTC
NA	TRBV3-1/TRBV3-2	TRBJ1-2	NA	CASSQERAGLDYGYTF	TGTGCCAGCAGCCAAGAACGGGCGGGGCTGGACTATGGCTACACCTTC
NA	TRBV11-2	TRBJ2-3	NA	CASSLRGSGTDTQYF	TGTGCCAGCAGCTTACGCGGTAGCGGCACAGATACGCAGTATTTT
NA	TRBV7-2	TRBJ1-1	NA	CASSFAGSMGMNTEAFF	TGTGCCAGCAGCTTTGCAGGGTCAATGGGTATGAACACTGAAGCTTTCTTT
NA	TRBV10-2	TRBJ1-2	NA	CASASGPGLGGYTF	TGCGCCAGCGCCTCGGGACCGGGGCTCGGTGGCTACACCTTC
NA	TRBV2	TRBJ1-1	NA	CASREGGREAFF	TGTGCCAGCAGGGAGGGGGGGCGTGAAGCTTTCTTT
NA	TRBV24-1	TRBJ1-1	NA	CATSLGVKAFF	TGTGCCACCAGCCTGGGGGTAAAAGCTTTCTTT
NA	TRBV7-6	TRBJ2-2	NA	CASSLGRGAATGELFF	TGTGCCAGCAGCTTAGGACGGGGGGCGGCCACCGGGGAGCTGTTTTTT
NA	TRBV5-4	TRBJ1-1	NA	CASSLGGDTEAFF	TGTGCCAGCAGCTTGGGAGGGGACACTGAAGCTTTCTTT
NA	TRBV30	TRBJ1-2	few	CAFPLGVWGYTF	TGTGCTTTCCCACTAGGCGTTTGGGGCTACACCTTC
TRBD2	TRBV2	TRBJ2-1	NA	CASSMGLVNEQFF	TGTGCCAGCAGCATGGGACTAGTCAATGAGCAGTTCTTC
NA	TRBV7-3	TRBJ2-2	NA	CASSPGTGSLAGELFF	TGTGCCAGCAGCCCTGGTACAGGGAGCCTTGCCGGGGAGCTGTTTTTT
NA	TRBV5-5	TRBJ1-4	NA	CASSLGPGEDEKLFF	TGTGCCAGCAGCTTAGGGCCAGGGGAAGATGAAAAACTGTTTTTT
NA	TRBV6-2/TRBV6-3	TRBJ1-5	few	CASSYTYSNQPQHF	TGTGCCAGCAGTTACACCTATAGCAATCAGCCCCAGCATTTT
NA	TRBV11-3	TRBJ1-1	NA	CASSLDQGRDTEAFF	TGTGCCAGCAGCTTAGATCAGGGCCGGGACACTGAAGCTTTCTTT
TRBD2	TRBV5-4	TRBJ2-3	NA	CASSLTSGGRSDTQYF	TGTGCCAGCAGCCTGACTAGCGGGGGGCGTTCAGATACGCAGTATTTT
TRBD1	TRBV27	TRBJ2-1	NA	CASRHRTGGNNEQFF	TGTGCCAGCAGACACCGGACAGGGGGCAACAATGAGCAGTTCTTC
TRBD1	TRBV6-5	TRBJ1-6	NA	CATHRDRGDSPLHF	TGTGCCACCCATAGGGACAGGGGAGATTCACCCCTCCACTTT
TRBD1	TRBV6-2/TRBV6-3	TRBJ2-2	NA	CASSFDRGSPNTGELFF	TGTGCCAGCAGCTTCGACAGGGGATCGCCTAACACCGGGGAGCTGTTTTTT
NA	TRBV6-1	TRBJ2-1	NA	CASSETRGYNEQFF	TGTGCCAGCAGTGAAACTAGGGGTTACAATGAGCAGTTCTTC
NA	TRBV21-1	TRBJ2-5	NA	CASSRGLAGIETQYF	TGTGCCAGCAGCAGAGGACTAGCGGGGATAGAGACCCAGTACTTC
NA	TRBV2	TRBJ2-5	NA	CASSEAGAGRWETQYF	TGTGCCAGCAGTGAAGCAGGGGCAGGCCGGTGGGAGACCCAGTACTTC
NA	TRBV5-6	TRBJ2-3	NA	CASSFRGALDTQYF	TGTGCCAGCAGCTTCAGGGGCGCATTGGATACGCAGTATTTT
NA	TRBV9	TRBJ2-3	NA	CASSVNTDTQYF	TGTGCCAGCAGCGTCAACACAGATACGCAGTATTTT
NA	TRBV24-1	TRBJ1-2	NA	CATSAGTNYGYTF	TGTGCCACCAGTGCGGGTACTAACTATGGCTACACCTTC
TRBD1	TRBV5-4	TRBJ2-7	NA	CASSRDRSSYEQYF	TGTGCCAGCAGCCGGGACAGAAGCTCCTACGAGCAGTACTTC
TRBD1	TRBV10-3	TRBJ2-5	NA	CAVGTGDQETQYF	TGTGCCGTCGGGACAGGGGACCAAGAGACCCAGTACTTC
NA	TRBV16	TRBJ2-4	NA	CASTSRLSSSDFSKNIQYF	TGTGCCAGCACATCACGGTTGAGTTCGTCGGATTTCTCCAAAAACATTCAGTACTTC
NA	TRBV19	TRBJ1-1	NA	CASSIGAVEAFF	TGTGCCAGTAGTATAGGAGCGGTTGAAGCTTTCTTT
TRBD2	TRBV12-5	TRBJ2-1	NA	CASGFPAGVYNEQFF	TGTGCTAGTGGTTTTCCCGCGGGGGTTTACAATGAGCAGTTCTTC
NA	TRBV3-1/TRBV3-2	TRBJ1-6	NA	CASSPGGTNYNSPLHF	TGTGCCAGCAGCCCAGGTGGGACCAACTATAATTCACCCCTCCACTTT
TRBD1	TRBV5-1	TRBJ1-1	NA	CASSLGVYRGAGTEAFF	TGCGCCAGCAGCTTGGGGGTCTACAGGGGCGCGGGCACTGAAGCTTTCTTT
NA	TRBV9	TRBJ2-3	once	CASSVAGGRTYTQYF	TGTGCCAGCAGCGTAGCCGGGGGCCGAACATATACGCAGTATTTT
NA	TRBV9	TRBJ2-7	NA	CASSGPSGGEQYF	TGTGCCAGCAGCGGACCCTCGGGTGGCGAGCAGTACTTC
NA	TRBV18	TRBJ1-3	NA	CASSPGGGSGNTIYF	TGTGCCAGCTCACCGGGCGGCGGCTCTGGAAACACCATATATTTT
NA	TRBV7-9	TRBJ1-4	NA	CASSLGGGDEKLFF	TGTGCCAGCAGCTTAGGGGGTGGCGATGAAAAACTGTTTTTT
NA	TRBV9	TRBJ1-3	NA	CASSGSGQGGNTIYF	TGTGCCAGCAGCGGCTCCGGGCAGGGTGGAAACACCATATATTTT